A selection of T cell receptor beta chains follows, all from one sample in a study of blood T cell repertoires in COVID-19. The table came from immunoSEQ multiplex PCR; TCRdb's copy has only in-frame clones and leaves some out. Among about 250,000 clones listed, approximately 91% were seen once. Specimen: peripheral blood. The receptors were gathered from a woman aged 25-40 years with acute or convalescent COVID-19. Both conserved end residues are part of each CDR3. A D gene is named only where the DNA matches it firmly. Expanded clones get a size class; other rows say once, few or many, or leave the size out.

TRBD1 | TRBJ2-7 | 15 | TRBV27 | . | TGTGCCAGCAGTCCCACCGGGACAGCCCATGGCGAGCAGTACTTC | CASSPTGTAHGEQYF
. | TRBJ2-3 | 15 | TRBV5-1 | few | TGCGCCAGCAGCTTGGGTAGCGGAGTTGGGGATACGCAGTATTTT | CASSLGSGVGDTQYF
TRBD2 | TRBJ2-7 | 15 | TRBV7-9 | . | TGTGCCAGCAGCTTAGCTCACACCGGGAGGTACGAGCAGTACTTC | CASSLAHTGRYEQYF
TRBD1 | TRBJ1-5 | 15 | TRBV9 | . | TGTGCCAGCAGCGTAGACCCAGGGGGCGATCAGCCCCAGCATTTT | CASSVDPGGDQPQHF
TRBD2 | TRBJ2-3 | 16 | TRBV9 | . | TGTGCCAGCAGCGTTTTTGCGGGAGGTAGGACAGATACGCAGTATTTT | CASSVFAGGRTDTQYF
TRBD1 | TRBJ1-6 | 14 | TRBV25-1 | few | TGTGCCAGCAGTCCGGGGCAGGGGGCCTCACCCCTCCACTTT | CASSPGQGASPLHF
. | TRBJ1-1 | 13 | TRBV19 | . | TGTGCCAGTGGGGCGTTGGCCCACGCTGAAGCTTTCTTT | CASGALAHAEAFF
TRBD2 | TRBJ2-5 | 17 | TRBV5-1 | . | TGCGCCAGCAGCCAAGCCTTTGGGGGAGGGCCGGAGGAGACCCAGTACTTC | CASSQAFGGGPEETQYF
. | TRBJ2-5 | 16 | TRBV7-2 | . | TGTGCCAGCAGCTTAGCGGAACGGGCGGGAAGAGAGACCCAGTACTTC | CASSLAERAGRETQYF
. | TRBJ1-3 | 15 | TRBV15 | . | TGTGCCACCAGCACTCCCAGTTTCTCTGGAAACACCATATATTTT | CATSTPSFSGNTIYF